The rows below give T cell receptor beta chains drawn from one sample of a study of blood T cell repertoires in COVID-19. Here immunoSEQ multiplex PCR was the method, and the copy in TCRdb shows in-frame clones only, minus some. Of around 130,000 clones in the sample, roughly 90% were seen once. Sequencing input: peripheral blood. Source of these receptors: a man aged 45-60 years with active COVID-19. The CDR3 runs from the conserved cysteine through the conserved F or W. The order of the fields is V gene, D gene, J gene, clone size, CDR3 protein, CDR3 DNA. D genes are given only for firm matches. Clone size is stated in some rows and not others, as once, few, many or a class when expanded.

TRBV5-1	-	TRBJ2-2	-	CASSLATGNTGELFF	TGCGCCAGCAGCTTGGCTACGGGGAACACCGGGGAGCTGTTTTTT
TRBV19	-	TRBJ1-5	-	CASSLGSNQPQHF	TGTGCCAGTAGTTTGGGCAGCAATCAGCCCCAGCATTTT
TRBV23-1	-	TRBJ2-2	-	CASSHSYHSWEGGRTGELFF	TGCGCCAGCAGTCACTCGTACCACTCATGGGAGGGGGGCCGTACCGGGGAGCTGTTTTTT
TRBV9	TRBD2	TRBJ2-3	-	CASSSSGRAATDTQYF	TGTGCCAGCAGCTCAAGCGGGAGGGCCGCCACAGATACGCAGTATTTT
TRBV5-1	TRBD1	TRBJ1-3	-	CASSFTGGTGNTIYF	TGCGCCAGCAGCTTTACAGGGGGCACTGGAAACACCATATATTTT
TRBV7-9	-	TRBJ2-1	-	CASSLESSGAEQFF	TGTGCCAGCAGCTTAGAGTCTTCTGGGGCTGAGCAGTTCTTC
TRBV3-1/TRBV3-2	-	TRBJ2-4	once	CASSPAQGLAKNIQYF	TGTGCCAGCAGCCCCGCTCAAGGACTAGCCAAAAACATTCAGTACTTC
TRBV18	-	TRBJ2-3	-	CASSTRGTDTQYF	TGTGCCAGCTCAACGCGAGGCACAGATACGCAGTATTTT
TRBV2	TRBD2	TRBJ2-1	-	CASRAGASYNEQFF	TGTGCCAGCAGGGCGGGAGCGTCCTACAATGAGCAGTTCTTC
TRBV5-1	TRBD1	TRBJ1-2	-	CASSLAEYRGSPDGYTF	TGCGCCAGCAGCTTGGCCGAGTACAGGGGTTCGCCCGATGGCTACACCTTC
TRBV3-1/TRBV3-2	TRBD2	TRBJ2-5	-	CASSVRLAGSQETQYF	TGTGCCAGCAGCGTCCGACTAGCGGGCTCCCAAGAGACCCAGTACTTC
TRBV11-2	-	TRBJ2-7	-	CASSMKRVSSYEQYF	TGTGCCAGCAGCATGAAGCGGGTGAGCTCCTACGAGCAGTACTTC
TRBV19	-	TRBJ1-1	-	CASSIWGGTEAFF	TGTGCCAGTAGTATTTGGGGGGGCACTGAAGCTTTCTTT
TRBV30	TRBD1	TRBJ1-1	-	CAWNRQGGSPEAFF	TGTGCCTGGAATAGACAGGGGGGATCCCCTGAAGCTTTCTTT
TRBV6-1	-	TRBJ1-2	-	CASSGSSPQGLGGYTF	TGTGCCAGCAGTGGCTCATCCCCACAGGGCTTGGGTGGCTACACCTTC
TRBV6-1	-	TRBJ2-1	-	CASSEVSFYSYNEQFF	TGTGCCAGCAGTGAAGTGTCCTTTTACTCCTACAATGAGCAGTTCTTC
TRBV7-9	TRBD2	TRBJ2-3	-	CASSLSGTRTDTQYF	TGTGCCAGCAGCTTAAGCGGGACCCGCACAGATACGCAGTATTTT
TRBV27	TRBD2	TRBJ2-1	-	CASSSGGPYNEQFF	TGTGCCAGCAGCTCGGGAGGGCCCTACAATGAGCAGTTCTTC
TRBV9	TRBD2	TRBJ2-1	-	CASSVSGEGNEQFF	TGTGCCAGCAGCGTTAGCGGGGAGGGGAATGAGCAGTTCTTC